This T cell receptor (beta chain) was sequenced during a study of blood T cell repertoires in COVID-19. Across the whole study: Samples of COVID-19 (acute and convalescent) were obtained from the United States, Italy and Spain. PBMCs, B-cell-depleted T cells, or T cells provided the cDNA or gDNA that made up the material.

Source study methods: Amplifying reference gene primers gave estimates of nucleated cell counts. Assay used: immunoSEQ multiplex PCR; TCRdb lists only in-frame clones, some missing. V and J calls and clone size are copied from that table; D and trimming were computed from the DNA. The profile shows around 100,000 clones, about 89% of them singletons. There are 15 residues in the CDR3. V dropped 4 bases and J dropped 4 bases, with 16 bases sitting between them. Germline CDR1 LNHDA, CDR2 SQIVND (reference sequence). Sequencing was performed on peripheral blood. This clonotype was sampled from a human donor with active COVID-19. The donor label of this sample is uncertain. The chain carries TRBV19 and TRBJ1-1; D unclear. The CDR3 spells CASSTADSGITEAFF. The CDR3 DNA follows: TGTGCCAGTAGTACCGCCGACTCGGGGATCACTGAAGCTTTCTTT.